This T cell receptor beta chain was sequenced during a study of shared clonotypes between healthy human individuals. Study-level information: CD4 naive and CD4 memory each took three plates per donor, while CD8 naive took two and CD8 memory one. Study outcomes and limitations: Depth was large, yet rarefaction showed that sorted-subset sequencing was incomplete. Across a handful of donors, naive CD4 shared roughly 5.1%, naive CD8 less than 4%, memory CD4 about 2.5%, memory CD8 around 0.42%.

As concerns this clone: Its cognate antigen is unknown. The sample holds other DNA sequences that translate to the same CDR3.

Only in-frame clones appear in the TCRdb table, and some are missing; sequencing was by immunoSEQ multiplex PCR. The sample lists approximately 2,000,000 clones; 92% were seen once. Trimming left V 5 bases short and J 2 bases short, with 10 bases between. The CDR3 runs to 14 residues. Per germline, CDR1 SGHRS and CDR2 YFSETQ. Sequenced input: naive CD4+ T cells from PBMCs. Subset denoted: CD45RA+ positively selected. The source is a man aged 18-30 years in good health. Some clones in this sample may be carry-over from other donors' samples. The chain joins TRBV5-1 to TRBJ2-2, with D possibly TRBD2 on 6 matching bases. The DNA of the CDR3 is TGCGCCAGCAGTCCAGGGACTAACACCGGGGAGCTGTTTTTT. This translates into CASSPGTNTGELFF.